The 13 T cell receptor beta chains in this list originate from one sample, sequenced in a study of OX40 agonist ivuxolimab in advanced cancers. Sequencing was performed with immunoSEQ multiplex PCR; in TCRdb, only in-frame clones are kept and a portion is missing. The table lists 70,000 or so clones, around 90% of them singletons. Source: CD4+ or CD8+ T cells sorted from blood, taken in a trial of the OX40 agonist ivuxolimab. These receptors were collected from an adult with an advanced solid tumor such as melanoma, head and neck, liver or kidney cancer.

The chain links TRBV9 to TRBJ2-1, with D possibly TRBD2 on 6 matching bases. Between the trimmed V and J ends, which lost 0 bases and 1 base, there was a span of 8 bases. The CDR3 extends over 15 amino acids. Germline CDR1 reads SGDLS; CDR2 reads YYNGEE. The DNA of the CDR3 is TGTGCCAGCAGCGTAGATAGCGGTTCCTACAATGAGCAGTTCTTC. This translates into CASSVDSGSYNEQFF.

In this sample, this clone turned up once. This chain joins TRBV28 and TRBJ1-3, with D perhaps matching TRBD1 (5 bases). Germline lookup yields CDR1 MDHEN and CDR2 SYDVKM. The CDR3 spans 14 residues. V was cut by 5 bases and J by 14 bases, with 22 bases left in between. The CDR3 is CASSGSGVDFLLYF. CDR3 DNA sequence: TGTGCCAGCAGTGGGTCGGGGGTTGACTTCCTTTTATATTTT.

This sequence joins TRBV7-8 and TRBJ1-3; TRBD1 matches at 7 bases. Per germline, CDR1 SGHVS and CDR2 FQNEAQ. CDR3 length equals 15 residues. The trim removed 10 bases at V and 4 bases at J, leaving 13 bases unmatched. The CDR3 protein is CAIPHLDRVGNTIYF. In nucleotides, the CDR3 is TGTGCCATCCCTCACTTAGACAGGGTGGGAAACACCATATATTTT.

This clone was seen only once. V and J are TRBV28 and TRBJ1-3; D not certain. Trimming stripped 4 bases from V and 2 bases from J, with 9 bases between. Germline V gene lookup returns CDR1 MDHEN and CDR2 SYDVKM. There are 14 residues in the CDR3. The CDR3 protein is CASSSPAAGNTIYF. The CDR3 coding sequence is TGTGCCAGCAGTTCCCCCGCTGCTGGAAACACCATATATTTT. Combining the CDR3 with reference TRBV28 and TRBJ1-3 gives the whole variable domain DVKVTQSSRYLVKRTGEKVFLECVQDMDHENMFWYRQDPGLGLRLIYFSYDVKMKEKGDIPEGYSVSREKKERFSLILESASTNQTSMYLCASSSPAAGNTIYFGEGSWLTVV.

The V and J genes are TRBV4-2 and TRBJ2-1, with a possible D match to TRBD1 (5 bases). Deletions cut 0 bases from V and 5 bases from J, with 11 bases between. CDR1 is LGHNA and CDR2 is YNFKEQ in the germline V gene. The CDR3 consists of 15 residues. CDR3 DNA sequence: TGTGCCAGCAGCCAAGATTGGGCAGGGAACAATGAGCAGTTCTTC. It codes for CASSQDWAGNNEQFF.

The chain combines TRBV2 with TRBJ2-5; 10 bases are a match to TRBD2. The CDR3 loop spans 16 amino acids. Trimming cost V 3 bases and J 2 bases; bases outside gene matches: 6. Per the germline V gene, CDR1 is SNHLY and CDR2 is FYNNEI. This CDR3 is CASSDGVAGGQETQYF. The DNA for the CDR3 is TGTGCCAGCAGTGATGGGGTAGCGGGAGGTCAAGAGACCCAGTACTTC.

The chain recombines TRBV7-2 with TRBJ2-1, with D possibly being TRBD2 (5 bases). CDR3 length: 19 amino acids. The germline V and J ends were trimmed by 3 bases and 4 bases, with 25 bases remaining between them. Germline values: CDR1 SGHTA, CDR2 FQGNSA. CDR3 nucleotides: TGTGCCAGCAGCTTTAAAGGATTAGGCGGGTTGGGGTGGTACAATGAGCAGTTCTTC. Translating it yields CASSFKGLGGLGWYNEQFF. Full variable domain (outside the CDR3, taken from reference TRBV7-2 and TRBJ2-1): GAGVSQSPSNKVTEKGKDVELRCDPISGHTALYWYRQSLGQGLEFLIYFQGNSAPDKSGLPSDRFSAERTGGSVSTLTIQRTQQEDSAVYLCASSFKGLGGLGWYNEQFFGPGTRLTVL.

This chain uses TRBV7-2 with TRBJ1-4, with D possibly TRBD1 on 5 matching bases. The CDR3 length is 15 residues. Trimming removed 5 bases at V and 2 bases at J, with 12 bases between. In germline, CDR1 is SGHTA, CDR2 FQGNSA. Here the CDR3 DNA reads TGTGCCAGCAGCCCTGGGGGGGGGACTAATGAAAAACTGTTTTTT. It yields the protein CASSPGGGTNEKLFF.

This clone turned up a few times. The chain has TRBV25-1 and TRBJ1-1, with no clear D. Deletions cut 1 base from V and 5 bases from J, with 5 bases between. The CDR3 totals 12 residues. Germline V CDR1 and CDR2: MGHDK, SYGVNS. The CDR3 is CASSEWGTEAFF. For the CDR3, the DNA is TGTGCCAGCAGTGAATGGGGTACTGAAGCTTTCTTT.

V usage is TRBV10-3 and J usage is TRBJ1-2; 8 nucleotides agree with TRBD1. The CDR3 runs to 15 residues. Germline V gene data show CDR1 as ENHRY and CDR2 as SYGVKD. The ends lost 6 bases at V and 2 bases at J; junction bases unmatched: 8. The CDR3 DNA reads TGTGCCATCAGGGCGACAGGGGTGGGGAACTATGGCTACACCTTC. Translation: CAIRATGVGNYGYTF.

The chain recombines TRBV10-3 with TRBJ2-7; a weak D match, TRBD2 (5 bases). The CDR3 contains 15 residues. V lost 0 bases to trimming and J lost 6 bases, with 15 bases between them. The germline V gene has CDR1 ENHRY and CDR2 SYGVKD. CDR3 nucleotides: TGTGCCATCAGTGAGTCCTTAGCCCCTAGCCGCGAGCAGTACTTC. It is translated as CAISESLAPSREQYF.

The J gene is TRBJ2-7, the V gene TRBV11-3; TRBD2 agrees at 10 bases. The CDR3 sequence is 16 residues long. Germline trimming cut 0 bases from V and 5 bases from J; bases unmatched to any gene: 7. Germline V gene sequence: CDR1 SGHNT, CDR2 YENEEA. DNA for the CDR3: TGTGCCAGCAGCTTAGATGGTGCTAGCGGGGGCCACGAGCAGTACTTC. Protein: CASSLDGASGGHEQYF.

V and J are TRBV5-1 and TRBJ2-5, with a tentative D call TRBD2 (6 bases). CDR3 length equals 14 residues. Germline lookup yields CDR1 SGHRS and CDR2 YFSETQ. Trimming shortened V by 0 bases and J by 2 bases, and 8 bases separated the two germline ends. CDR3 in DNA: TGCGCCAGCAGCTTGGCCCTAGCGCAAGAGACCCAGTACTTC. Amino acids: CASSLALAQETQYF.